Listed below are T cell receptor beta chains from one sample, sequenced in a study of molecular identifiers for immune sequencing clone quantification. TCRdb re-analysed the PCR reads in MiXCR, keeping a single row per CDR3 protein. Among approximately 500,000 distinct CDR3 sequences listed, about a quarter were seen once. The material sequenced was naive CD8+ T cells from blood, with Jurkat cell RNA spiked in. Receptors were obtained from a human donor in good health. Some libraries in this study had Jurkat cell RNA spiked in. Both conserved end residues are part of each CDR3. D genes are given only for firm matches. For some rows the clone size is stated as once, few or many, or as a class when expanded; others skip it.

d_call	v_call	clone_size	j_call	cdr3_nt	cdr3_aa
NA	TRBV6-2/TRBV6-3	many	TRBJ1-5	TGTGCCAGCAGCATCGACAGGTATAGCAATCAGCCCCAGCATTTT	CASSIDRYSNQPQHF
TRBD2	TRBV12-3/TRBV12-4	few	TRBJ2-5	TGTGCCAGCAGTTTCGGGCGGGGGGTTGGAGAGACCCAGTACTTC	CASSFGRGVGETQYF
NA	TRBV11-2	NA	TRBJ1-1	TGTGCCAGCAGCTTAGGGGGCAGGGTGAACACTGAAGCTTTCTTT	CASSLGGRVNTEAFF
TRBD1	TRBV6-6	many	TRBJ2-5	TGTGCCAGCAGTTACGGGCCAATGGACAGGGCCGAGACCCAGTACTTC	CASSYGPMDRAETQYF
TRBD1	TRBV4-3	few	TRBJ2-7	TGCGCCAGCAGCCCCGGACAGGGGACCACCTACGAGCAGTACTTC	CASSPGQGTTYEQYF
TRBD1	TRBV11-2	NA	TRBJ2-1	TGTGCCTCTAGGGCAGGGGGCTACAATGAGCAGTTCTTC	CASRAGGYNEQFF
NA	TRBV27	NA	TRBJ2-7	TGTGCCAGCAGCTCTGGCACAAACTACGAGCAGTACTTC	CASSSGTNYEQYF
TRBD2	TRBV7-9	few	TRBJ2-5	TGTGCCAGCAGCTTACTAGCGGGGGCCCCGGGGGAGACCCAGTACTTC	CASSLLAGAPGETQYF
NA	TRBV4-3	NA	TRBJ1-1	TGCGCCAGCAGCCGGGATTCGGGACCGCTAACCCCTGCAGCTTTCTTT	CASSRDSGPLTPAAFF
NA	TRBV6-5	NA	TRBJ1-5	TGTGCCAGCAGTCCACAGGGATGGTGGCAGCCCCAGCATTTT	CASSPQGWWQPQHF
NA	TRBV19	NA	TRBJ2-1	TGTGCCAGTAGTATAGGCCCGACTAATGAGCAGTTCTTC	CASSIGPTNEQFF
NA	TRBV20-1	NA	TRBJ2-5	TGCAGTGCTAGGGAATGGCAGCAACAAGAGACCCAGTACTTC	CSAREWQQQETQYF
NA	TRBV4-1	NA	TRBJ2-7	TGCGCCAGCAGCCACGCGAGTGGTCCCTACGAGCAGTACTTC	CASSHASGPYEQYF
NA	TRBV20-1	few	TRBJ1-1	TGCAGTGCTAGAGATGACCCCCTAGGGGTAGGGGAGAACACTGAAGCTTTCTTT	CSARDDPLGVGENTEAFF